The sequence of this T cell receptor (beta chain) was determined in a study of cytomegalovirus exposure and HLA in healthy donors. There are 15 residues in the CDR3. Losses at the gene ends were 4 bases for V and 5 bases for J; bases not matched to a gene: 8. Germline V lookup: CDR1 MGHRA, CDR2 YSYEKL. Clones were read by immunoSEQ multiplex PCR, and TCRdb kept only the in-frame ones, dropping some. The sample carries about 160,000 clones, nearly 90% recorded once. Study observations and caveats: It was reportedly the case that the classifier diagnosed cytomegalovirus status with high specificity and sensitivity. Most TCR sequences showed up rarely, but some public TCRs showed up in many donors.

Details on this clone: Its antigen remains unknown.

The chain carries TRBV4-1 and TRBJ2-1, with 7 bases lining up with TRBD2. This receptor was obtained from a man in his late teens or twenties in good health and CMV-seropositive. Material: PBMCs. In DNA, the CDR3 is TGCGCCAGCAGCCCCCCTGGCGGGACTAACAATGAGCAGTTCTTC. Its protein is CASSPPGGTNNEQFF.